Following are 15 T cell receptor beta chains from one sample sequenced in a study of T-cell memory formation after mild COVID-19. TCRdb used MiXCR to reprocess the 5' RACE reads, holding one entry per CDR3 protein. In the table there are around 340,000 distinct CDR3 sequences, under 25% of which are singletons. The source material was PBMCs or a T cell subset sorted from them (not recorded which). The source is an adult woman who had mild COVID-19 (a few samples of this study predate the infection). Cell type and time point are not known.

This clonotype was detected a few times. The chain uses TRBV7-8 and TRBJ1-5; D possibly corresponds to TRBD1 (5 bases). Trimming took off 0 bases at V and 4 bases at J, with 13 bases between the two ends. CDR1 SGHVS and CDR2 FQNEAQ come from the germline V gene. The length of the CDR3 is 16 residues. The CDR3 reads CASSLAGGPNNQPQHF. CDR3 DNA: TGTGCCAGCAGCTTAGCGGGGGGACCTAATAATCAGCCCCAGCATTTT.

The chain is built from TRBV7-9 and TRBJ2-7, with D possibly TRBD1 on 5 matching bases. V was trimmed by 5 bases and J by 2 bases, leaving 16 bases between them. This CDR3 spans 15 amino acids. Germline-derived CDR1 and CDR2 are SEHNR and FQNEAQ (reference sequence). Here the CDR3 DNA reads TGTGCCAGCAGCCCGGGTACCGACAGACCCTACGAGCAGTACTTC. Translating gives CASSPGTDRPYEQYF.

In DNA, the CDR3 is TGTGCCAGCAGCAAAGATCCCTACGAGCAGTACTTC. Translation: CASSKDPYEQYF. The rearrangement uses TRBV9 and TRBJ2-7; D is unclear. CDR3 length: 12 residues. V lost 4 bases and J lost 2, with 7 bases in between. Germline V lookup: CDR1 SGDLS, CDR2 YYNGEE. Full variable domain (outside the CDR3, taken from reference TRBV9 and TRBJ2-7): DSGVTQTPKHLITATGQRVTLRCSPRSGDLSVYWYQQSLDQGLQFLIQYYNGEERAKGNILERFSAQQFPDLHSELNLSSLELGDSALYFCASSKDPYEQYFGPGTRLTVT.

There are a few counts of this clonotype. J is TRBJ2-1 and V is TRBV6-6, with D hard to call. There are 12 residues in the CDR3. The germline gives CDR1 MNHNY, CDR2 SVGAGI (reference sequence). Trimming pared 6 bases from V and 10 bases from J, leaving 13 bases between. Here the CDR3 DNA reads TGTGCCAGCAGCAGGATGGAGTGGGAGCAGTTCTTC. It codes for CASSRMEWEQFF.

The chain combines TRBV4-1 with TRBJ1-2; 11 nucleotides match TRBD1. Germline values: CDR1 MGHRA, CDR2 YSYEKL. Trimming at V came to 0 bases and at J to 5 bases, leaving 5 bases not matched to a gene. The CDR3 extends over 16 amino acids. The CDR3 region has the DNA TGCGCCAGCAGCCAAGATCAGGGGACAGGGGGATATGGCTACACCTTC. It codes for CASSQDQGTGGYGYTF.

CDR3 nucleotide sequence: TGCAGCGTGCGACACAGGGCGCGGGACGAGCAGTACTTC. Translating it yields CSVRHRARDEQYF. V usage is TRBV29-1 and J usage is TRBJ2-7; possible D gene TRBD1, 6 bases. CDR3 length: 13 amino acids. The germline V gene has CDR1 SQVTM and CDR2 ANQGSEA. The V gene lost 6 bases and the J gene lost 5 bases, with 17 bases spanning the gap.

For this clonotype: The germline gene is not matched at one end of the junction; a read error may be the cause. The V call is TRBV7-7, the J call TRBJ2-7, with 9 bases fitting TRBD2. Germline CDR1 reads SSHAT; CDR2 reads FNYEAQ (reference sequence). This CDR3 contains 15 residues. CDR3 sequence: CASSLEAGGPNEQYF. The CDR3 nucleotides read TGTGCTAGCAGCTTAGAGGCGGGAGGGCCGAACGAGCAGTACTTC.

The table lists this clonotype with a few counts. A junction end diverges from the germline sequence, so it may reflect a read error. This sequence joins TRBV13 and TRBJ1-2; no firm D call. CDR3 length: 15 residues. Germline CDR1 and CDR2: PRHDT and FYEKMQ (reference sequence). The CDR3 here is CASSIGLSARDGYTF. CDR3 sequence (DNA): TGTGCCAGCAGCATAGGGCTGTCGGCCCGGGATGGCTACACCTTC.

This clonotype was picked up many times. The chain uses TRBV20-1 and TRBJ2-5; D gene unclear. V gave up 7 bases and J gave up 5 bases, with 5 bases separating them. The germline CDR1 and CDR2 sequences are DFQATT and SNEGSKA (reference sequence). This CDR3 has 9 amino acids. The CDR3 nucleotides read TGCAGTGTGGGGGAGACCCAGTACTTC. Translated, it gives CSVGETQYF.

The chain's CDR3 is CSVVQGLGTYEQYF. The CDR3, as DNA: TGCAGCGTTGTTCAGGGGTTGGGTACCTACGAGCAGTACTTC. The V call is TRBV29-1, the J call TRBJ2-7; D is perhaps TRBD1 (6 bases). The V gene's germline CDR1 is SQVTM and CDR2 ANQGSEA. The CDR3 consists of 14 residues. V was pared by 4 bases and J by 2 bases, with 15 bases between.

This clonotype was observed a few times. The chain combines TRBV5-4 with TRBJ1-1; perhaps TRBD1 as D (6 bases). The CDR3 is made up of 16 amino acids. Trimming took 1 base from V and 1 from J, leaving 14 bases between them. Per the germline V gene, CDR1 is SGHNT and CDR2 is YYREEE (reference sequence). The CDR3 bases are TGTGCCAGCAGCTTGTTCTTCGGGGGACAGAACACTGAAGCTTTCTTT. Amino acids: CASSLFFGGQNTEAFF.

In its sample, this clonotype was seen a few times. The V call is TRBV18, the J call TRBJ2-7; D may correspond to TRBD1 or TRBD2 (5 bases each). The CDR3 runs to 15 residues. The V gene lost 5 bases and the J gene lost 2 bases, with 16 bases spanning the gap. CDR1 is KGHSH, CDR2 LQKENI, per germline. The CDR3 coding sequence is TGTGCCAGCTCAACCCAGGGCGTGGGAGCCTACGAGCAGTACTTC. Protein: CASSTQGVGAYEQYF.

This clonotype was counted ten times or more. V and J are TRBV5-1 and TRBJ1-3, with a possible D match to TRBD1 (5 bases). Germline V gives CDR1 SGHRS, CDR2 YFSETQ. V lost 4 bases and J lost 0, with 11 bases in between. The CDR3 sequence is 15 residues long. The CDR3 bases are TGCGCCAGCAGCCGGGACGGCATCTCTGGAAACACCATATATTTT. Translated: CASSRDGISGNTIYF.

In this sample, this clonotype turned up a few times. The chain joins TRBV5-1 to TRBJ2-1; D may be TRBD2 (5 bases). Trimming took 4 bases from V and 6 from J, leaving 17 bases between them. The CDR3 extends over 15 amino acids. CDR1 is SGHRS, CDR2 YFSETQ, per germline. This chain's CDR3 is CASSLTGIYSNEQFF. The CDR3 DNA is TGCGCCAGCAGCCTTACCGGGATCTATTCCAATGAGCAGTTCTTC.

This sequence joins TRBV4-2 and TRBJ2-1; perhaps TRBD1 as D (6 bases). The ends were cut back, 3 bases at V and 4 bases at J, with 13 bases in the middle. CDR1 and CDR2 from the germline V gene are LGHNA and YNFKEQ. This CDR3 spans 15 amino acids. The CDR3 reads CASSHSAGVYNEQFF. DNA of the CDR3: TGTGCCAGCAGCCATTCGGCAGGGGTTTACAATGAGCAGTTCTTC.